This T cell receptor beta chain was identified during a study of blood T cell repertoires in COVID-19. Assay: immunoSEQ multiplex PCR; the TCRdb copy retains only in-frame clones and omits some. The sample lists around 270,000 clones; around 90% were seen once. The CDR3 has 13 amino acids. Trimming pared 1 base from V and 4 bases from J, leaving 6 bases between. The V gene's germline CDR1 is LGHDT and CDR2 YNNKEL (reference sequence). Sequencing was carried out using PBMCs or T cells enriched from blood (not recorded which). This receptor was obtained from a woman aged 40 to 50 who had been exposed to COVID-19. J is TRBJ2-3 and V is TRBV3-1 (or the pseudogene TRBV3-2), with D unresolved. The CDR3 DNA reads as TGTGCCAGCAGCCAAGGGCCCCCAGATACGCAGTATTTT. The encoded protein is CASSQGPPDTQYF.